This is a list of T cell receptor beta chains from one sample in a study of identical twins. From the 5' RACE reads, TCRdb called clonotypes with MiXCR, one entry per CDR3 protein. Here the sample spans approximately 190,000 distinct CDR3 sequences, roughly 15% being singletons. These records were also assigned to another study, of T cells expressing NK-cell markers.

The source material was CD8+ T cells sorted from blood. The receptor set was obtained from a woman younger than 30 in good health. The CDR3 runs from the conserved cysteine through the conserved F or W. D genes are given only for firm matches. Where a row states a size, it is once, few, many or the class of an expanded clone; other rows omit it.

CDR3nt: TGTGCCAGCAGCCCCCCCGCTAGCGGGCGAGAGACCCAGTACTTC
CDR3aa: CASSPPASGRETQYF
abundance: few
v_gene: TRBV7-9
j_gene: TRBJ2-5
d_gene: TRBD2

CDR3nt: TGTGCCAGCAGTGTAGCGGCAGGGAGCTACGAGCAGTACTTC
CDR3aa: CASSVAAGSYEQYF
abundance: many
v_gene: TRBV2
j_gene: TRBJ2-7
d_gene: NA

CDR3nt: TGCAGCGTTGAAACACTAGGCAATGAGCAGTTCTTC
CDR3aa: CSVETLGNEQFF
abundance: few
v_gene: TRBV29-1
j_gene: TRBJ2-1
d_gene: NA

CDR3nt: TGTGCCAGCAGCTTAGTCGGCGGGAGGGCCCCATCCGAGCAGTACTTC
CDR3aa: CASSLVGGRAPSEQYF
abundance: NA
v_gene: TRBV11-2
j_gene: TRBJ2-7
d_gene: TRBD2

CDR3nt: TGTGCCAGCAGTTACACGGAGAACACTGAAGCTTTCTTT
CDR3aa: CASSYTENTEAFF
abundance: few
v_gene: TRBV6-2/TRBV6-3
j_gene: TRBJ1-1
d_gene: NA

CDR3nt: TGTGCCACCACGGGACCTACGAACACTGAAGCTTTCTTT
CDR3aa: CATTGPTNTEAFF
abundance: few
v_gene: TRBV14
j_gene: TRBJ1-1
d_gene: NA

CDR3nt: TGTGCCAGCAGTTTCACGGTGTGGGAGCAGTACTTC
CDR3aa: CASSFTVWEQYF
abundance: few
v_gene: TRBV12-3/TRBV12-4
j_gene: TRBJ2-7
d_gene: NA

CDR3nt: TGTGCCAGCAGCGTAGGGGCTAGCGGGAGCAATGAGCAGTTCTTC
CDR3aa: CASSVGASGSNEQFF
abundance: few
v_gene: TRBV9
j_gene: TRBJ2-1
d_gene: TRBD2

CDR3nt: TGTGCCATCAGTGACCCATCGGGACCCGAAAGGGACACTGAAGCTTTCTTT
CDR3aa: CAISDPSGPERDTEAFF
abundance: NA
v_gene: TRBV10-3
j_gene: TRBJ1-1
d_gene: NA

CDR3nt: TGTGCCAGCAGCTTAGGAGCGGGGAGCTCCTACAATGAGCAGTTCTTC
CDR3aa: CASSLGAGSSYNEQFF
abundance: NA
v_gene: TRBV11-2
j_gene: TRBJ2-1
d_gene: TRBD2

CDR3nt: TGCGCCAGCGCTACTACTGAGACCCAGTACTTC
CDR3aa: CASATTETQYF
abundance: few
v_gene: TRBV10-2
j_gene: TRBJ2-5
d_gene: NA

CDR3nt: TGTGCCAGCAGCGTAGATGGGGGGTCAGATACGCAGTATTTT
CDR3aa: CASSVDGGSDTQYF
abundance: few
v_gene: TRBV9
j_gene: TRBJ2-3
d_gene: NA

CDR3nt: TGTGCCAGCAGTTACGAGGGGAATGAAGCTTTCTTT
CDR3aa: CASSYEGNEAFF
abundance: many
v_gene: TRBV6-5
j_gene: TRBJ1-1
d_gene: NA

CDR3nt: TGCGCCAGCAGCCAAGTAAGAGGGCGAACGAACACCGGGGAGCTGTTTTTT
CDR3aa: CASSQVRGRTNTGELFF
abundance: NA
v_gene: TRBV4-1
j_gene: TRBJ2-2
d_gene: NA

CDR3nt: TGCGCCAGCAGCTCAAACGCGGGGGGGCCCTCGTACAATGAGCAGTTCTTC
CDR3aa: CASSSNAGGPSYNEQFF
abundance: NA
v_gene: TRBV5-1
j_gene: TRBJ2-1
d_gene: TRBD2

CDR3nt: TGTGCCAGCAGTTCAGGGATTAACTATGGCTACACCTTC
CDR3aa: CASSSGINYGYTF
abundance: NA
v_gene: TRBV12-3/TRBV12-4
j_gene: TRBJ1-2
d_gene: NA

CDR3nt: TGCGCCAGCAGCTTTGTGACAAGCAATGAAAAACTGTTTTTT
CDR3aa: CASSFVTSNEKLFF
abundance: few
v_gene: TRBV5-1
j_gene: TRBJ1-4
d_gene: NA

CDR3nt: TGTGCCAGCAGCAGGGGGGGACGCACAGATACGCAGTATTTT
CDR3aa: CASSRGGRTDTQYF
abundance: NA
v_gene: TRBV11-3
j_gene: TRBJ2-3
d_gene: NA

CDR3nt: TGTGCCAGCATCCCCGGTGGGCTAGCGGGAGCAACACCAGCAGATACGCAGTATTTT
CDR3aa: CASIPGGLAGATPADTQYF
abundance: NA
v_gene: TRBV6-1
j_gene: TRBJ2-3
d_gene: TRBD2

CDR3nt: TGTGCCAGCACCATTCCCCGGGCCGCAGAGGCACTTGAGCAGTTCTTC
CDR3aa: CASTIPRAAEALEQFF
abundance: few
v_gene: TRBV7-9
j_gene: TRBJ2-1
d_gene: NA

CDR3nt: TGTGCCAGCGCGCTAGCGGGATTCTACGAGCAGTACTTC
CDR3aa: CASALAGFYEQYF
abundance: few
v_gene: TRBV2
j_gene: TRBJ2-7
d_gene: TRBD2

CDR3nt: TGTGCCAGCAGTCTGAGCATTGGGGAAAAACTGTTTTTT
CDR3aa: CASSLSIGEKLFF
abundance: few
v_gene: TRBV28
j_gene: TRBJ1-4
d_gene: NA

CDR3nt: TGTGCCAGCAGCTTGCAGTTGCGGGAGATCGCAGATACGCAGTATTTT
CDR3aa: CASSLQLREIADTQYF
abundance: few
v_gene: TRBV5-6
j_gene: TRBJ2-3
d_gene: TRBD2

CDR3nt: TGCAGTGCTTCCCCCCGACAGGGATCGGATCAGCCCCAGCATTTT
CDR3aa: CSASPRQGSDQPQHF
abundance: many
v_gene: TRBV20-1
j_gene: TRBJ1-5
d_gene: TRBD1

CDR3nt: TGTGCCACCTGGTATGGACAGGGAAACACCGGGGAGCTGTTTTTT
CDR3aa: CATWYGQGNTGELFF
abundance: NA
v_gene: TRBV6-1
j_gene: TRBJ2-2
d_gene: TRBD1

CDR3nt: TGTGCCAGCAGTTTAGTCAACAGGGTATCCGACAATGAGCAGTTCTTC
CDR3aa: CASSLVNRVSDNEQFF
abundance: few
v_gene: TRBV12-3/TRBV12-4
j_gene: TRBJ2-1
d_gene: NA

CDR3nt: TGTGCCAGTATGGGGGGATCCCAAGAGACCCAGTACTTC
CDR3aa: CASMGGSQETQYF
abundance: NA
v_gene: TRBV12-3/TRBV12-4
j_gene: TRBJ2-5
d_gene: NA

CDR3nt: TGTGCCAGCAGCTTACTAGCGGGAGTCAATGAGCAGTTCTTC
CDR3aa: CASSLLAGVNEQFF
abundance: few
v_gene: TRBV7-2
j_gene: TRBJ2-1
d_gene: TRBD2

CDR3nt: TGTGCCAGCAGCACACTCGGGGACACCGGGGAGCTGTTTTTT
CDR3aa: CASSTLGDTGELFF
abundance: few
v_gene: TRBV5-6
j_gene: TRBJ2-2
d_gene: NA

CDR3nt: TGTGCCATCAGGAGTACGAACACTGAAGCTTTCTTT
CDR3aa: CAIRSTNTEAFF
abundance: few
v_gene: TRBV10-3
j_gene: TRBJ1-1
d_gene: NA

CDR3nt: TGTGCCAGCAGCTTTGGTCGCACTGAAGCTCTCTTT
CDR3aa: CASSFGRTEALF
abundance: NA
v_gene: TRBV7-2
j_gene: TRBJ1-1
d_gene: NA

CDR3nt: TGTGCCAGCAGCTTACTAAGGGGAGGGGGCGAGCAGTTCTTC
CDR3aa: CASSLLRGGGEQFF
abundance: few
v_gene: TRBV7-8
j_gene: TRBJ2-1
d_gene: NA

CDR3nt: TGTGCCAGCAGTGTCCGGGGCAATGAGCAGTTCTTC
CDR3aa: CASSVRGNEQFF
abundance: many
v_gene: TRBV12-3/TRBV12-4
j_gene: TRBJ2-1
d_gene: NA

CDR3nt: TGTGCCAGCAGTTTAGGGACTAGCGGGGGGGAGAAGTACTTC
CDR3aa: CASSLGTSGGEKYF
abundance: few
v_gene: TRBV12-3/TRBV12-4
j_gene: TRBJ2-7
d_gene: TRBD2

CDR3nt: TGTGCCAGCAGACCCAGAGGGCTAACTAATGAAAAACTGTTTTTT
CDR3aa: CASRPRGLTNEKLFF
abundance: NA
v_gene: TRBV9
j_gene: TRBJ1-4
d_gene: NA

CDR3nt: TGCAGTGCTAGAGATAGCGGGGCAAGCCTGTTCTTC
CDR3aa: CSARDSGASLFF
abundance: NA
v_gene: TRBV20-1
j_gene: TRBJ2-1
d_gene: TRBD2

CDR3nt: TGCAGTCCTAGATATCTCGACAGAACCTACGAGCAGTACTTC
CDR3aa: CSPRYLDRTYEQYF
abundance: NA
v_gene: TRBV20-1
j_gene: TRBJ2-7
d_gene: NA

CDR3nt: TGTGCCATCAGTGACGTAGGGACAGGGTATCCCGAGCAGTACTTC
CDR3aa: CAISDVGTGYPEQYF
abundance: NA
v_gene: TRBV10-3
j_gene: TRBJ2-7
d_gene: TRBD1

CDR3nt: TGTGCCAGCAGTTTAGGGACCAGAAATTCACCCCTCCACTTT
CDR3aa: CASSLGTRNSPLHF
abundance: NA
v_gene: TRBV12-3/TRBV12-4
j_gene: TRBJ1-6
d_gene: NA

CDR3nt: TGTGCCTGGCAGGCGCGTTTTCCGATTTACAATGAGCAGTTCTTC
CDR3aa: CAWQARFPIYNEQFF
abundance: NA
v_gene: TRBV30
j_gene: TRBJ2-1
d_gene: NA

CDR3nt: TGTGCCAGAGGGACTAGCTCTGCCTACGAGCAGTACTTC
CDR3aa: CARGTSSAYEQYF
abundance: NA
v_gene: TRBV2
j_gene: TRBJ2-7
d_gene: TRBD2

CDR3nt: TGCGCCAGCAGCCCAGCGGGAGGCACAGATACGCAGTATTTT
CDR3aa: CASSPAGGTDTQYF
abundance: NA
v_gene: TRBV4-3
j_gene: TRBJ2-3
d_gene: TRBD2